This is a list of T cell receptor beta chains from one sample in a study of blood T cells in healthy people across ages. TCRdb analysed the 5' RACE reads with MiXCR anew, one entry per CDR3 protein. The sample gives approximately 760,000 distinct CDR3 sequences, more than 20% of which show up once; 9.4% is in the top ten. This sample also belongs to another study, concerning T cells of mothers and their children.

The sample comprised blood. Every receptor here comes from a boy aged 5-17 years in good health. Both conserved end residues are part of each CDR3. Fields, in order: J gene, clone size, D gene, V gene, CDR3 protein, CDR3 DNA. The D gene is left open where the match is weak. For some rows the clone size is stated as once, few or many, or as a class when expanded; others skip it.

J gene: TRBJ2-1; clone size: .; D gene: .; V gene: TRBV6-1; CDR3 protein: CASRWDSYNEQFF; CDR3 DNA: TGTGCCAGCAGATGGGACTCCTACAATGAGCAGTTCTTC
J gene: TRBJ2-7; clone size: .; D gene: .; V gene: TRBV7-9; CDR3 protein: CASSLGFGERTYEQYF; CDR3 DNA: TGTGCCAGCAGCTTAGGATTTGGCGAGAGAACCTACGAGCAGTACTTC
J gene: TRBJ2-1; clone size: .; D gene: .; V gene: TRBV27; CDR3 protein: CASSFGGWEQFF; CDR3 DNA: TGTGCCAGCAGTTTTGGAGGATGGGAGCAGTTCTTC
J gene: TRBJ1-2; clone size: .; D gene: TRBD1; V gene: TRBV12-3/TRBV12-4; CDR3 protein: CASSETGDHPLGGYTF; CDR3 DNA: TGTGCCAGCAGCGAGACAGGGGACCATCCTCTGGGTGGCTACACCTTC
J gene: TRBJ2-7; clone size: few; D gene: .; V gene: TRBV20-1; CDR3 protein: CSARDPGAALYEQYF; CDR3 DNA: TGCAGTGCTAGAGATCCTGGAGCTGCCCTCTACGAGCAGTACTTC
J gene: TRBJ2-5; clone size: few; D gene: TRBD1; V gene: TRBV7-2; CDR3 protein: CASSAGTGGETQYF; CDR3 DNA: TGTGCCAGCAGCGCCGGGACAGGGGGCGAGACCCAGTACTTC
J gene: TRBJ2-3; clone size: .; D gene: .; V gene: TRBV29-1; CDR3 protein: CSVAAGSRTDTQYF; CDR3 DNA: TGCAGCGTTGCCGCGGGTTCCCGGACAGATACGCAGTATTTT
J gene: TRBJ2-3; clone size: .; D gene: .; V gene: TRBV2; CDR3 protein: CATSWTRSTDTQYF; CDR3 DNA: TGTGCCACCTCCTGGACTCGAAGCACAGATACGCAGTATTTT
J gene: TRBJ2-3; clone size: .; D gene: TRBD2; V gene: TRBV7-9; CDR3 protein: CASSDGLASTDTQYF; CDR3 DNA: TGTGCCAGCAGCGACGGACTAGCGAGCACAGATACGCAGTATTTT
J gene: TRBJ2-3; clone size: .; D gene: TRBD2; V gene: TRBV20-1; CDR3 protein: CSARPGGLSTDTQYF; CDR3 DNA: TGCAGTGCTCGCCCGGGGGGTCTAAGCACAGATACGCAGTATTTT
J gene: TRBJ1-1; clone size: .; D gene: TRBD1; V gene: TRBV7-9; CDR3 protein: CASSLVQGETEAFF; CDR3 DNA: TGTGCCAGCAGCTTAGTACAGGGGGAAACTGAAGCTTTCTTT
J gene: TRBJ2-2; clone size: .; D gene: .; V gene: TRBV21-1; CDR3 protein: CASTAGSGVGTGELFF; CDR3 DNA: TGTGCCAGCACCGCCGGATCGGGAGTTGGCACCGGGGAGCTGTTTTTT
J gene: TRBJ2-6; clone size: .; D gene: TRBD1; V gene: TRBV7-9; CDR3 protein: CATDTGGTGANVLTF; CDR3 DNA: TGTGCCACCGATACAGGGGGCACAGGGGCCAACGTCCTGACTTTC
J gene: TRBJ2-2; clone size: few; D gene: TRBD2; V gene: TRBV24-1; CDR3 protein: CATSDPTSGNTGELFF; CDR3 DNA: TGTGCCACCAGTGACCCTACTAGCGGGAACACCGGGGAGCTGTTTTTT
J gene: TRBJ2-5; clone size: few; D gene: .; V gene: TRBV7-9; CDR3 protein: CATGEGGQETQYF; CDR3 DNA: TGTGCCACCGGCGAAGGGGGACAAGAGACCCAGTACTTC
J gene: TRBJ1-5; clone size: few; D gene: .; V gene: TRBV3-1; CDR3 protein: CASSPGTVNQPQHF; CDR3 DNA: TGTGCCAGCAGCCCTGGGACTGTTAATCAGCCCCAGCATTTT
J gene: TRBJ2-7; clone size: many; D gene: .; V gene: TRBV4-1; CDR3 protein: CASSPKEGPYEQYF; CDR3 DNA: TGCGCCAGCAGCCCCAAGGAGGGTCCCTACGAGCAGTACTTC
J gene: TRBJ2-1; clone size: few; D gene: .; V gene: TRBV7-9; CDR3 protein: CASSLQSDRSAF; CDR3 DNA: TGTGCCAGCAGCTTACAATCTGACAGGTCGGCGTTC
J gene: TRBJ2-1; clone size: .; D gene: TRBD2; V gene: TRBV29-1; CDR3 protein: CSARAGAPSEQFF; CDR3 DNA: TGCAGCGCCCGAGCGGGAGCCCCGAGTGAGCAGTTCTTC
J gene: TRBJ2-5; clone size: .; D gene: .; V gene: TRBV3-1; CDR3 protein: CASSQEGLLETRYF; CDR3 DNA: TGTGCCAGCAGCCAAGAAGGGCTTCTAGAGACCCGGTACTTC
J gene: TRBJ2-5; clone size: few; D gene: TRBD1; V gene: TRBV7-3; CDR3 protein: CASSAQGAPETQYF; CDR3 DNA: TGTGCCAGCAGCGCACAGGGGGCCCCCGAGACCCAGTACTTC
J gene: TRBJ2-3; clone size: .; D gene: TRBD1; V gene: TRBV7-7; CDR3 protein: CASSLGDSPSTDTQYF; CDR3 DNA: TGTGCTAGCAGCTTGGGGGACAGCCCTAGCACAGATACGCAGTATTTT
J gene: TRBJ2-1; clone size: few; D gene: TRBD1; V gene: TRBV6-1; CDR3 protein: CATRQGPYNEQFF; CDR3 DNA: TGTGCCACGCGACAGGGCCCATACAATGAGCAGTTCTTC
J gene: TRBJ2-1; clone size: few; D gene: .; V gene: TRBV5-6; CDR3 protein: CASSWTNNEQFF; CDR3 DNA: TGTGCCAGCAGCTGGACCAACAATGAGCAGTTCTTC
J gene: TRBJ2-1; clone size: .; D gene: .; V gene: TRBV20-1; CDR3 protein: CSARPILSSYNEQFF; CDR3 DNA: TGCAGTGCTCGACCTATACTAAGCTCCTACAATGAGCAGTTCTTC
J gene: TRBJ1-2; clone size: few; D gene: .; V gene: TRBV20-1; CDR3 protein: CSASPANYGYTF; CDR3 DNA: TGCAGTGCTAGCCCCGCTAACTATGGCTACACCTTC
J gene: TRBJ2-1; clone size: .; D gene: .; V gene: TRBV12-3/TRBV12-4; CDR3 protein: CASSSPSFAQFF; CDR3 DNA: TGTGCCAGCAGTTCCCCTTCGTTTGCGCAGTTCTTC
J gene: TRBJ2-7; clone size: few; D gene: TRBD2; V gene: TRBV12-3/TRBV12-4; CDR3 protein: CASSLRGSNHEQYF; CDR3 DNA: TGTGCCAGCAGTTTACGCGGGAGTAACCACGAGCAGTACTTC
J gene: TRBJ1-1; clone size: few; D gene: .; V gene: TRBV7-8; CDR3 protein: CASSFLGRVNTEAFF; CDR3 DNA: TGTGCCAGCAGCTTTTTGGGACGGGTGAACACTGAAGCTTTCTTT
J gene: TRBJ2-7; clone size: .; D gene: .; V gene: TRBV4-2; CDR3 protein: CASSPGGPSEQYF; CDR3 DNA: TGTGCCAGCAGCCCCGGGGGACCCAGCGAGCAGTACTTC
J gene: TRBJ2-2; clone size: .; D gene: .; V gene: TRBV6-2/TRBV6-3; CDR3 protein: CASSYRRPGLDTGELFF; CDR3 DNA: TGTGCCAGCAGTTACCGGAGGCCGGGATTGGACACCGGGGAGCTGTTTTTT
J gene: TRBJ2-1; clone size: .; D gene: TRBD2; V gene: TRBV20-1; CDR3 protein: CSFLGQRPGLAIGEQFF; CDR3 DNA: TGCAGTTTTCTCGGACAAAGACCGGGACTAGCGATAGGTGAGCAGTTCTTC
J gene: TRBJ1-4; clone size: many; D gene: .; V gene: TRBV7-9; CDR3 protein: CASSLEVNEKLFF; CDR3 DNA: TGTGCCAGCAGCTTAGAAGTCAATGAAAAACTGTTTTTT